The rows below give T cell receptor beta chains drawn from one sample of a study of blood T cell repertoires in COVID-19. Repertoires were generated with immunoSEQ multiplex PCR, while TCRdb's copy carries only in-frame clones and drops some. Of 50,000 or so clones in the sample, over 85% were seen once. Sequenced input: peripheral blood. These receptors were obtained from a human donor in a cohort sampled during active COVID-19. CDR3s include the opening cysteine and the closing phenylalanine or tryptophan. D genes are given only for firm matches. Some rows mark clone size as missing; the rest say once, few, many or name a class of expanded clone.

v_call	cdr3_length	j_call	clone_size	d_call	cdr3_nt	cdr3_aa
TRBV4-1	15	TRBJ2-5	NA	NA	TGCGCCAGCAGCCAAGAGTCCCAGGGTCTTGAGACCCAGTACTTC	CASSQESQGLETQYF
TRBV7-9	13	TRBJ1-1	NA	NA	TGTGCCAGCAGCAAACCCGTAGGGGCAGAAGCTTTCTTT	CASSKPVGAEAFF
TRBV28	14	TRBJ2-7	NA	NA	TGTGCCAGCACTACGCTAGCGAACTCCTACGAGCAGTACTTC	CASTTLANSYEQYF
TRBV5-1	14	TRBJ2-5	NA	NA	TGCGCCAGCAGCTCCGGTTCAACCCAAGAGACCCAGTACTTC	CASSSGSTQETQYF
TRBV7-9	13	TRBJ2-5	NA	TRBD2	TGTGCCAGCAGCCCTGGGGGGGGAGAGACCCAGTACTTC	CASSPGGGETQYF
TRBV7-9	13	TRBJ2-1	NA	NA	TGTGCCAGCAGCCGGGGACTGAGCAATGAGCAGTTCTTC	CASSRGLSNEQFF
TRBV6-1	16	TRBJ2-1	once	TRBD2	TGTGCCAGCAGTGAGGAAGCGGGAGGCTTCTACAATGAGCAGTTCTTC	CASSEEAGGFYNEQFF
TRBV2	14	TRBJ2-1	NA	TRBD2	TGTGCCAGCAGGGCCGCGGGGGACTACAATGAGCAGTTCTTC	CASRAAGDYNEQFF
TRBV5-4	13	TRBJ2-5	NA	NA	TGTGCCAGCAGCCCAGGGTCCCAAGAGACCCAGTACTTC	CASSPGSQETQYF
TRBV28	14	TRBJ1-1	NA	TRBD1	TGTGCCAGCAGTTCCCTGGACAGGAGGACTGAAGCTTTCTTT	CASSSLDRRTEAFF
TRBV10-3	15	TRBJ2-3	NA	NA	TGTGCCATCAGTGAGTCCAGCTTGGAGACAGATACGCAGTATTTT	CAISESSLETDTQYF
TRBV21-1	19	TRBJ2-1	NA	NA	TGTGCCAGCAGCAACGAAGCGGGAGGGAACAAACCGAACTACAATGAGCAGTTCTTC	CASSNEAGGNKPNYNEQFF
TRBV10-2	15	TRBJ1-5	NA	TRBD1	TGCGCCAGCAGGGGGACAGGGGTTTCGGGTCAGCCCCAGCATTTT	CASRGTGVSGQPQHF
TRBV12-3/TRBV12-4	13	TRBJ2-1	NA	NA	TGTGCCAGCAGTTTGGGACAAGCCAATGAGCAGTTCTTC	CASSLGQANEQFF